Below are 32 T cell receptor beta chains sequenced from a single sample in a study of cytomegalovirus exposure and HLA in healthy donors. The data were produced by immunoSEQ multiplex PCR, yet TCRdb's version contains in-frame clones alone and is incomplete. The sample carries 65,000 to 75,000 clones, just over 95% recorded once. Sequencing used PBMCs. Receptors were obtained from a woman younger than 30 in good health and CMV-seropositive.

The CDR3 sequence: CASGRGGDAETQYF. The CDR3 nucleotides read TGTGCCAGCGGGCGAGGGGGGGATGCGGAGACCCAGTACTTC. The chain links TRBV4-2 to TRBJ2-5; tentative D call: TRBD2 (7 bases). The CDR3 length is 14 residues. Per the germline V gene, CDR1 is LGHNA and CDR2 is YNFKEQ. Trimming cost V 8 bases and J 5 bases, with 18 bases left between them.

This chain uses TRBV30 with TRBJ2-1, with D unclear. The CDR3 sequence is 11 residues long. Germline CDR1 GTSNPN, CDR2 SVGIG (reference sequence). V lost 0 bases and J 10 bases, leaving 7 bases between the germline ends. CDR3 sequence reads: CAWSVLSEQFF. The CDR3 DNA sequence: TGTGCCTGGAGTGTACTAAGCGAGCAGTTCTTC.

This chain links TRBV2 with TRBJ1-4; TRBD1 matches at 10 bases. The V segment lost 5 bases and the J segment 0 bases; nucleotides outside the gene matches: 9. CDR3 length: 18 residues. Germline-derived CDR1 and CDR2 are SNHLY and FYNNEI. CDR3 bases: TGTGCCAGCAGTTCCGGGACAGGGGCCTTTGCAACTAATGAAAAACTGTTTTTT. Translated, it gives CASSSGTGAFATNEKLFF.

V and J are TRBV5-6 and TRBJ2-5, with D perhaps TRBD1 (6 bases). The CDR3 runs 15 residues. Germline V gene lookup returns CDR1 SGHDT and CDR2 YYEEEE. V lost 3 bases and J 4 bases, leaving 16 bases between the germline ends. The CDR3 bases are TGTGCCAGCAGCTCGGAAGGTGGGGGCCCAGAGACCCAGTACTTC. Its translation is CASSSEGGGPETQYF.

The V gene is TRBV6-5, the J gene TRBJ1-2; D call uncertain. This CDR3 region has 15 residues. Germline V CDR1 and CDR2: MNHEY, SVGAGI. V dropped 6 bases and J dropped 6 bases, with 20 bases sitting between them. This CDR3 is CASRPSAVLGNGYTF. The CDR3 DNA reads TGTGCCAGCAGGCCAAGCGCCGTTTTAGGCAATGGCTACACCTTC.

The chain uses TRBV5-6 and TRBJ2-1; 13 bases are shared with TRBD2. This CDR3 is 19 amino acids long. V was pared by 4 bases and J by 1 base, with 11 bases of the junction left unmatched. Germline V lookup: CDR1 SGHDT, CDR2 YYEEEE. The CDR3 DNA is TGTGCCAGCAGCGTTAAGGGACTAGCGGGAATTAGGTCCTACAATGAGCAGTTCTTC. Encoded protein: CASSVKGLAGIRSYNEQFF. The complete variable domain, with remaining parts taken from reference TRBV5-6 and TRBJ2-1, reads DAGVTQSPTHLIKTRGQQVTLRCSPKSGHDTVSWYQQALGQGPQFIFQYYEEEERQRGNFPDRFSGHQFPNYSSELNVNALLLGDSALYLCASSVKGLAGIRSYNEQFFGPGTRLTVL.

The V gene is TRBV27, the J gene TRBJ2-7, with 8 bases identical to TRBD2. The CDR3 totals 14 residues. With V trimmed by 5 bases and J by 0 bases, 3 bases remained unmatched. The germline V gene encodes CDR1 MNHEY and CDR2 SMNVEV (reference sequence). CDR3 amino acids: CASSITSGSYEQYF. CDR3 coding DNA: TGTGCCAGCAGTATCACTAGCGGCTCCTACGAGCAGTACTTC.

The chain employs TRBV28 and TRBJ2-5, with TRBD1 as a possible D gene (5 bases). Germline V gene lookup returns CDR1 MDHEN and CDR2 SYDVKM. V gave up 4 bases and J gave up 1 base, with 13 bases separating them. The CDR3 extends over 15 amino acids. The CDR3 reads CASSSSQGPQETQYF. The CDR3 DNA is TGTGCCAGCAGTTCGTCGCAGGGTCCCCAAGAGACCCAGTACTTC.

In nucleotides, the CDR3 is TGTGCCAGCAAGGACTGGGGAGGGGAGACCCAGTACTTC. Translated: CASKDWGGETQYF. The gene calls are TRBV28 and TRBJ2-5, with 7 bases lining up with TRBD2. Germline-derived CDR1 and CDR2 are MDHEN and SYDVKM. Trimming took 7 bases from V and 5 from J; bases not matched to a gene: 7. The CDR3 length is 13 residues.

This chain connects TRBV11-3 to TRBJ2-5, with a weak D call TRBD1 (5 bases). The V end was cut by 2 bases, the J end by 3 bases, with 19 bases between. The germline V gene has CDR1 SGHNT and CDR2 YENEEA. The CDR3 extends over 17 amino acids. The CDR3 is CASSLKRGRAVEETQYF. CDR3 in DNA: TGTGCCAGCAGCTTAAAAAGAGGCAGGGCCGTAGAAGAGACCCAGTACTTC.

The V and J genes are TRBV4-1 and TRBJ2-5, with 16 bases that match TRBD2. V gave up 1 base and J gave up 4 bases; unmatched junction bases: 9. The CDR3 contains 19 residues. CDR1 is MGHRA, CDR2 YSYEKL, per germline. Here the CDR3 reads CASSQGAGLAGGVRETQYF. The CDR3 DNA is TGCGCCAGCAGCCAAGGCGCGGGACTAGCGGGAGGGGTTAGAGAGACCCAGTACTTC.

The chain carries TRBV4-3 and TRBJ2-1; 10 bases fit TRBD2. V lost 0 bases to trimming and J lost 2 bases; unmatched junction nucleotides: 4. Germline V gene sequence: CDR1 LGHNA, CDR2 YSLEER. CDR3 length equals 17 residues. The CDR3, as DNA: TGCGCCAGCAGCCAAGATCGGACTAGCGGACCCTACAATGAGCAGTTCTTC. It translates to CASSQDRTSGPYNEQFF.

The genes are TRBV9 and TRBJ2-1; 10 bases align to TRBD2. V trimming: 0 bases; J trimming: 7 bases; junction bases outside the gene matches: 7. From germline, CDR1 is SGDLS and CDR2 YYNGEE. CDR3 size: 16 residues. DNA of the CDR3: TGTGCCAGCAGCGTAGAAGGCCTAGCGGGGGTTAATGAGCAGTTCTTC. This codes for CASSVEGLAGVNEQFF.

This rearrangement joins TRBV19 to TRBJ2-3, with 11 bases identical to TRBD2. CDR1 is LNHDA and CDR2 is SQIVND in the germline V gene (reference sequence). The CDR3 sequence is 14 residues long. J lost 9 bases, V lost 1 base, and 3 bases had no gene match. The CDR3 nucleotides read TGTGCCAGTAGTATAGGTCTAGCGGGAGGCACGCAGTATTTT. This codes for CASSIGLAGGTQYF. The whole variable domain, filled in from reference TRBV19 and TRBJ2-3, reads DGGITQSPKYLFRKEGQNVTLSCEQNLNHDAMYWYRQDPGQGLRLIYYSQIVNDFQKGDIAEGYSVSREKKESFPLTVTSAQKNPTAFYLCASSIGLAGGTQYFGPGTRLTVL.

The chain has TRBV4-2 and TRBJ2-3, with 7 bases identical to TRBD2. CDR3 size: 17 residues. The J segment lost 7 bases and the V segment lost 0 bases, leaving 13 bases of the junction unmatched. In germline, CDR1 is LGHNA, CDR2 YNFKEQ. The CDR3 region has the DNA TGTGCCAGCAGCCAAGATCCCCTCGCGACTAGCATATATACGCAGTATTTT. Translating it yields CASSQDPLATSIYTQYF.

CDR3 residues: CAIRPTGSSDTQYF. In DNA, the CDR3 is TGTGCCATCAGGCCGACAGGGAGTTCAGATACGCAGTATTTT. This sequence joins TRBV10-3 and TRBJ2-3; 7 positions agree with TRBD1. Per the germline V gene, CDR1 is ENHRY and CDR2 is SYGVKD. The CDR3 loop spans 14 amino acids. The ends lost 6 bases at V and 4 bases at J; junction bases unmatched: 7.

The chain combines TRBV15 with TRBJ2-7; D is undetermined. Germline V lookup: CDR1 LNHNV, CDR2 YYDKDF (reference sequence). There are 14 residues in the CDR3. V shed 3 bases and J shed 7 bases, with 16 bases lying between them. The CDR3 loop reads CATSSLPDSKEQYF. CDR3 DNA: TGTGCCACCAGCAGCTTACCCGACTCCAAGGAGCAGTACTTC. Full variable domain (outside the CDR3, taken from reference TRBV15 and TRBJ2-7): DAMVIQNPRYQVTQFGKPVTLSCSQTLNHNVMYWYQQKSSQAPKLLFHYYDKDFNNEADTPDNFQSRRPNTSFCFLDIRSPGLGDTAMYLCATSSLPDSKEQYFGPGTRLTVT.

V is TRBV7-2 and J is TRBJ2-4; a possible D gene is TRBD1 (6 bases). The germline V gene has CDR1 SGHTA and CDR2 FQGNSA. Trimming removed 1 base from V and 15 bases from J, with 16 bases in between. The CDR3 has 13 amino acids. The CDR3 coding sequence is TGTGCCAGCAGCTTAGTGAGCCGGGACACATGGTACTTC. Protein: CASSLVSRDTWYF.

CDR3 coding DNA: TGTGCCAGCAGCTTCTCTAGCGGGAGGGTCTACAATGAGCAGTTCTTC. Residues: CASSFSSGRVYNEQFF. V usage is TRBV4-2 and J usage is TRBJ2-1, with 12 bases identical to TRBD2. The V segment lost 5 bases and the J segment 3 bases; nucleotides outside the gene matches: 5. The germline V gene has CDR1 LGHNA and CDR2 YNFKEQ. The CDR3 has 16 residues.

CDR3 loop: CASSLASGPTDTQYF. In DNA form, the CDR3 reads TGTGCCAGCAGCTTAGCGAGCGGACCCACAGATACGCAGTATTTT. The chain joins TRBV11-1 to TRBJ2-3, with D possibly being TRBD2 (5 bases). CDR3 size: 15 residues. From germline, CDR1 is SGHAT and CDR2 FQDESV (reference sequence). Trimming shortened V by 0 bases and J by 2 bases, and 9 bases separated the two germline ends.

The CDR3 coding sequence is TGTGCCAGCAGTTCTCAAACAGGGGGCTCATCCCTTTATGGCTACACCTTC. This gives the protein CASSSQTGGSSLYGYTF. The gene calls are TRBV9 and TRBJ1-2; TRBD1 matches at 9 bases. V gave up 5 bases and J gave up 5 bases; unmatched junction bases: 16. Germline V gives CDR1 SGDLS, CDR2 YYNGEE. CDR3 length: 17 residues.

V and J are TRBV7-9 and TRBJ1-1, with a possible D match to TRBD1 (5 bases). V dropped 7 bases and J dropped 3 bases, with 15 bases sitting between them. CDR1 and CDR2 from the germline V gene are SEHNR and FQNEAQ (reference sequence). The CDR3 has 14 amino acids. The CDR3 coding sequence is TGTGCCAGCACCGCCCTTTGGGGGGACACTGAAGCTTTCTTT. Amino acid sequence: CASTALWGDTEAFF.

The chain joins TRBV27 to TRBJ1-2; 8 nucleotides line up with TRBD1. Germline V gene sequence: CDR1 MNHEY, CDR2 SMNVEV (reference sequence). With V trimmed by 5 bases and J by 7 bases, 12 bases remained unmatched. The CDR3 totals 15 residues. CDR3 protein: CASSETQGGPSGYTF. In DNA form, the CDR3 reads TGTGCCAGCAGTGAGACACAGGGGGGCCCGAGTGGCTACACCTTC.

The chain combines TRBV25-1 with TRBJ2-7; 8 bases map to TRBD2. Trimming took 10 bases from V and 3 from J; bases not matched to a gene: 2. CDR3 size: 11 residues. From germline, CDR1 is MGHDK and CDR2 SYGVNS. The CDR3 loop reads CATTSGYEQYF. The CDR3 DNA sequence: TGTGCCACCACTAGCGGCTACGAGCAGTACTTC.

CDR3 nucleotides: TGTGCCTGGAGTGATTCGGGGGGCCAAGAGACCCAGTACTTC. Encoded protein: CAWSDSGGQETQYF. The chain has TRBV30 and TRBJ2-5; 7 bases match TRBD2. The CDR3 spans 14 residues. The junction had 3 bases not matched to a gene; V was cut back by 1 base and J by 1 base. The V gene's germline CDR1 is GTSNPN and CDR2 SVGIG (reference sequence).

The rearrangement joins TRBV28 to TRBJ2-1; 12 positions match TRBD2. CDR1 and CDR2 (germline): MDHEN, SYDVKM. Unmatched junction bases numbered 8, after V lost 6 bases and J lost 8 bases. The CDR3 loop spans 15 amino acids. The CDR3 bases are TGTGCCAGCAGCCCTCTAGCGGGAGGGCCCTATGAGCAGTTCTTC. Its translation is CASSPLAGGPYEQFF.

The table lists this clone with a count of one. The genes are TRBV9 and TRBJ2-3; no clear D gene. The CDR3 spans 14 residues. Germline CDR1 SGDLS, CDR2 YYNGEE. Trimming took 4 bases from V and 2 from J, leaving 11 bases between them. In DNA form, the CDR3 reads TGTGCCAGCAGCCTCCCCCCCTTCACAGATACGCAGTATTTT. Translated: CASSLPPFTDTQYF.

This clone showed up just once. The chain employs TRBV6-5 and TRBJ1-2; the match to TRBD1 covers 7 bases. The V segment lost 0 bases and the J segment 2 bases; nucleotides outside the gene matches: 6. CDR3 size: 16 residues. The V gene's germline CDR1 is MNHEY and CDR2 SVGAGI. The CDR3 DNA follows: TGTGCCAGCAGTTACTCTAGGGGGCCCGGCAACTATGGCTACACCTTC. It yields the protein CASSYSRGPGNYGYTF.

V is TRBV11-2 and J is TRBJ2-1; the D is unclear. Germline V gene lookup returns CDR1 SGHAT and CDR2 FQNNGV. This CDR3 region has 11 residues. The germline V and J ends were trimmed by 0 bases and 9 bases, with 3 bases remaining between them. CDR3 nucleotides: TGTGCCAGCAGCTTAGACCTTGAGCAGTTCTTC. Its translation is CASSLDLEQFF. Full variable domain (missing parts from reference TRBV11-2 and TRBJ2-1): EAGVAQSPRYKIIEKRQSVAFWCNPISGHATLYWYQQILGQGPKLLIQFQNNGVVDDSQLPKDRFSAERLKGVDSTLKIQPAKLEDSAVYLCASSLDLEQFFGPGTRLTVL.

This chain links TRBV27 with TRBJ2-3; TRBD2 matches at 9 bases. This CDR3 has 17 amino acids. Germline-derived CDR1 and CDR2 are MNHEY and SMNVEV (reference sequence). V was pared by 2 bases and J by 2 bases, with 8 bases of the junction left unmatched. The CDR3 nucleotides read TGTGCCAGCAGTTTAGAGGGAGCGGGAGGAATCACAGATACGCAGTATTTT. It specifies CASSLEGAGGITDTQYF.

J is TRBJ2-3 and V is TRBV19; TRBD2 agrees at 7 bases. The germline gives CDR1 LNHDA, CDR2 SQIVND (reference sequence). This CDR3 is built from 15 residues. Germline trimming cut 4 bases from V and 1 base from J; bases unmatched to any gene: 5. As DNA, the CDR3 is TGTGCCAGTAGTACCCGGCTAGCGGGCACAGATACGCAGTATTTT. It codes for CASSTRLAGTDTQYF.

The chain employs TRBV30 and TRBJ1-2, with TRBD1 matching over 7 bases. Germline V gene lookup returns CDR1 GTSNPN and CDR2 SVGIG (reference sequence). The length of the CDR3 is 15 residues. Trimming cost V 4 bases and J 4 bases; bases outside gene matches: 12. CDR3 region: CAWITRDSRIYGYTF. The CDR3 nucleotides are TGTGCCTGGATCACCCGGGACAGCAGAATCTATGGCTACACCTTC.